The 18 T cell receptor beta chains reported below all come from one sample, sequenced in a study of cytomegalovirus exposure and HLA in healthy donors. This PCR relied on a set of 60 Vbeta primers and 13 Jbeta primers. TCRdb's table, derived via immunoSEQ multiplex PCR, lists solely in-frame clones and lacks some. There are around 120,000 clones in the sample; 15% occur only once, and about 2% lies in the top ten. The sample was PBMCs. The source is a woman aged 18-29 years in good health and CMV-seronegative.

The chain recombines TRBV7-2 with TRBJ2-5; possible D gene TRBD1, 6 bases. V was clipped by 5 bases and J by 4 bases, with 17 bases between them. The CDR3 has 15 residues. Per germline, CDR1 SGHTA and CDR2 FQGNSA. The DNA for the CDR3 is TGTGCCAGCAGCCAACCGGACAGACTTCGAGAGACCCAGTACTTC. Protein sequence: CASSQPDRLRETQYF.

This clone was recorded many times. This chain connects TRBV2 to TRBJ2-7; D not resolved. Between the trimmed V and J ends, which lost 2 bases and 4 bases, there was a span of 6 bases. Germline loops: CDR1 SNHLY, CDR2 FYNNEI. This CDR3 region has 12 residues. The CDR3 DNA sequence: TGTGCCAGCAGTGAATCTGCGTACGAGCAGTACTTC. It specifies CASSESAYEQYF.

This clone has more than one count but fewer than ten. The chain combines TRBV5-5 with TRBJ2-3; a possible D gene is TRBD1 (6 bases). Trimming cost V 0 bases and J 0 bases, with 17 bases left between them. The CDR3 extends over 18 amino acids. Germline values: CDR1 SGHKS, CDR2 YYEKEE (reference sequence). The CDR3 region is CASSLAHPGADSTDTQYF. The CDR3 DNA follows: TGTGCCAGCAGCTTGGCCCACCCAGGGGCAGATAGCACAGATACGCAGTATTTT.

CDR3 region: CASRWTEGQEEQYF. CDR3 in DNA: TGTGCCAGCCGATGGACGGAGGGACAGGAAGAGCAGTACTTC. The chain employs TRBV2 and TRBJ2-7; 8 bases fit TRBD1. V gave up 8 bases and J gave up 7 bases; unmatched junction bases: 13. CDR1 is SNHLY and CDR2 is FYNNEI in the germline V gene. The length of the CDR3 is 14 residues.

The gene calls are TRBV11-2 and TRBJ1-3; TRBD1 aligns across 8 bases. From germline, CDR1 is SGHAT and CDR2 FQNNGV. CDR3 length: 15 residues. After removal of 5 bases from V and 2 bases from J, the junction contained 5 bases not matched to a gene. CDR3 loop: CASSPRTGTGNTIYF. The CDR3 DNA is TGTGCCAGCAGCCCCCGGACAGGGACTGGAAACACCATATATTTT.

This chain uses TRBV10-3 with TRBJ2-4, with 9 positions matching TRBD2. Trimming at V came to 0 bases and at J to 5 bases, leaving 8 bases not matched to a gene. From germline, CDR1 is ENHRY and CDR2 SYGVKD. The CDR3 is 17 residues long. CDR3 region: CAISESPRAGGQNIQYF. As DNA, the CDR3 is TGTGCCATCAGTGAGTCGCCTAGAGCGGGGGGCCAAAACATTCAGTACTTC.

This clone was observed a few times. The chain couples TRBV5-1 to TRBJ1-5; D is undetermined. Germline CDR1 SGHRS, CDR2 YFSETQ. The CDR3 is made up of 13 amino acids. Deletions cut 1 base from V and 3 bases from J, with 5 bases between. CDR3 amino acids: CASSLYVNQPQHF. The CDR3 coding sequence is TGCGCCAGCAGCTTGTATGTCAATCAGCCCCAGCATTTT.

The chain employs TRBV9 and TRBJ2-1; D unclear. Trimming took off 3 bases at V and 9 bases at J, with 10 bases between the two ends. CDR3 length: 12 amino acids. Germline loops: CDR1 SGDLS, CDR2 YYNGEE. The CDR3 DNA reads TGTGCCAGCAGCGGAGGCTTCCCTGAGCAGTTCTTC. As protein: CASSGGFPEQFF.

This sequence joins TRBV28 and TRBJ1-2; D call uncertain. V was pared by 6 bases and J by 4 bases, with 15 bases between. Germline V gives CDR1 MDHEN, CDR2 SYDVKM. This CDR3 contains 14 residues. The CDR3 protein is CASRPLGVVYGYTF. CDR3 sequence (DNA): TGTGCCAGCAGACCCCTTGGAGTCGTCTATGGCTACACCTTC.

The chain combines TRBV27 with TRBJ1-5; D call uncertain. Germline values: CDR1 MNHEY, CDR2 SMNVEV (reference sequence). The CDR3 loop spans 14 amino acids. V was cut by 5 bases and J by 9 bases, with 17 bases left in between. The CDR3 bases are TGTGCCAGCAGTGATAGACAATCACGGGGGCCCCAGCATTTT. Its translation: CASSDRQSRGPQHF.

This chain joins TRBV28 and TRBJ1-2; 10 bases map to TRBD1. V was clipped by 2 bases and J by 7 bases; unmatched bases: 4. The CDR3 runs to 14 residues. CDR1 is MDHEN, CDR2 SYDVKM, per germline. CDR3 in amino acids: CASSLRGQGSGYTF. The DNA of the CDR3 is TGTGCCAGCAGTTTAAGGGGACAGGGGAGTGGCTACACCTTC.

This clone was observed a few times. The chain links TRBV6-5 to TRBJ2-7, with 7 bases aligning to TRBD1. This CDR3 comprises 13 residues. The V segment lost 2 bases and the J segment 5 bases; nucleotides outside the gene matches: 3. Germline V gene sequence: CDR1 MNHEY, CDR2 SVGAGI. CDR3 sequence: CASSYRGRHEQYF. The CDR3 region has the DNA TGTGCCAGCAGTTACAGGGGGCGGCACGAGCAGTACTTC.

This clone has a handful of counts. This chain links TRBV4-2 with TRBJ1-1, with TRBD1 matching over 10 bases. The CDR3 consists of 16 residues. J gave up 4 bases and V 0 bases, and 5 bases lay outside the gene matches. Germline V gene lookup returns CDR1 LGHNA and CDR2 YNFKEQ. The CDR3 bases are TGTGCCAGCAGCCAAGAGGGGACAGGGGTAGGCACTGAAGCTTTCTTT. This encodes CASSQEGTGVGTEAFF.

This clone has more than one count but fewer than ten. CDR3 loop: CASSLAPRESRGYGYTF. The CDR3 DNA reads TGTGCCAGCAGCTTAGCGCCGCGCGAATCCCGGGGCTATGGCTACACCTTC. The chain combines TRBV7-9 with TRBJ1-2; D is unresolved. The V and J ends lost 0 bases and 4 bases respectively, with 18 bases between them. The V gene's germline CDR1 is SEHNR and CDR2 FQNEAQ (reference sequence). The CDR3 is 17 amino acids.

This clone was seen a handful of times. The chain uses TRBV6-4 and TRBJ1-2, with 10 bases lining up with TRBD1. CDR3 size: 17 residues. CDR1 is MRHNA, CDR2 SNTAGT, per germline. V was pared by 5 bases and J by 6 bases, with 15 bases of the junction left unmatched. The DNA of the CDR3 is TGTGCCAGCAGTTCCTTCATTAACGACAGGGGGCGGGATGGCTACACCTTC. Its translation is CASSSFINDRGRDGYTF.

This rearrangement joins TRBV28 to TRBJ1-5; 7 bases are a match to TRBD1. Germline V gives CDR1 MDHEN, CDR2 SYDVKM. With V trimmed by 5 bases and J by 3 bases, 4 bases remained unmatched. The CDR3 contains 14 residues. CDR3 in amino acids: CASSVDRANQPQHF. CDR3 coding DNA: TGTGCCAGCAGTGTAGACAGGGCCAATCAGCCCCAGCATTTT.

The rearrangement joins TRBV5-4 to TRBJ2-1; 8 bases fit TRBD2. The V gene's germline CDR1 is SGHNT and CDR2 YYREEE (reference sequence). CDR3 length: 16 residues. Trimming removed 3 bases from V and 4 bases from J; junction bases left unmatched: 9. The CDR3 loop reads CASSSPYTGGYNEQFF. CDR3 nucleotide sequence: TGTGCCAGCAGCTCCCCCTATACGGGAGGGTACAATGAGCAGTTCTTC.

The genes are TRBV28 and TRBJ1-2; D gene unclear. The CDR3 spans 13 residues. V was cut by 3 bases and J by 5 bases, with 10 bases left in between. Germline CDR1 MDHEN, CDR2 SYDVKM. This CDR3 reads CASSFLARYGYTF. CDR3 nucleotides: TGTGCCAGCAGTTTTCTGGCGCGGTATGGCTACACCTTC.